This T cell receptor (beta chain) was retrieved from a study of T-cell memory formation after mild COVID-19. This clonotype was counted ten times or more. The V segment lost 3 bases and the J segment 2 bases; nucleotides outside the gene matches: 1. Germline-derived CDR1 and CDR2 are MNHEY and SMNVEV (reference sequence). The CDR3 is made up of 14 amino acids. MiXCR, applied by TCRdb to the 5' RACE reads, yields one record per CDR3 protein. This sample has roughly 250,000 distinct CDR3 sequences, with about a sixth found just once. The material sequenced was PBMCs or a T cell subset sorted from them (not recorded which). The clonotype originates from a man between 18 and 35 years old who had mild COVID-19 (a few samples of this study predate the infection). Cell type and time point are not known. The chain recombines TRBV27 with TRBJ1-5; TRBD1 aligns across 7 bases. The CDR3 nucleotides are TGTGCCAGCAGTTTTGGACAGGGCAATCAGCCCCAGCATTTT. Its protein is CASSFGQGNQPQHF.